This paragraph reports one T cell receptor (beta chain). Deep-level settings were used for running the assay. Libraries were prepared by immunoSEQ multiplex PCR; TCRdb keeps only in-frame clonotypes and omits some of them. Among about 1.4 million clones, around 97% were seen once, and the ten largest hold approximately 1.1%. This sample is drawn from a study of shared clonotypes between healthy human individuals. The CDR3 runs 14 residues. V gave up 4 bases and J gave up 2 bases; unmatched junction bases: 6. Germline CDR1 is SGHRS and CDR2 is YFSETQ. Participating donors were healthy, HIV-negative adults free of recent acute infections or vaccinations. Everyone who donated was a Caucasian adult who lived in Nashville, Tennessee.

The origin of this receptor is a man between 25 and 39 years old in good health. This rearrangement joins TRBV5-1 to TRBJ2-7; 7 positions match TRBD2. Input material: naive CD4+ T cells sorted from blood. Documented subset: CD45RA+ positively selected. In DNA form, the CDR3 reads TGCGCCAGCAGCAACGGGGAGGGTGCCTACGAGCAGTACTTC. Its translation is CASSNGEGAYEQYF.